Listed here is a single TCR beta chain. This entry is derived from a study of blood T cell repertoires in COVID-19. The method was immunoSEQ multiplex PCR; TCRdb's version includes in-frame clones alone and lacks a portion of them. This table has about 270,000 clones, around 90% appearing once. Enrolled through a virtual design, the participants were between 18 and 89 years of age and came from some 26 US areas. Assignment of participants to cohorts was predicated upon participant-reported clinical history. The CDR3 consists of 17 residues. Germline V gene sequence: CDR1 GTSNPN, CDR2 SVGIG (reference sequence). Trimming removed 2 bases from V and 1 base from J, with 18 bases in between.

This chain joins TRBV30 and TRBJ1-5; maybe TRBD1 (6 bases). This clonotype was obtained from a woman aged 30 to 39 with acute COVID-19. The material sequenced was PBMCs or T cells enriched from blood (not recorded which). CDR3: CAWSLGRTGGSNQPQHF. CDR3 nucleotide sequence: TGTGCCTGGAGTCTCGGACGGACTGGGGGCAGCAATCAGCCCCAGCATTTT.